The T cell receptor beta chain described here comes from a study of T-cell reconstitution after alpha-beta-depleted transplantation in children. Overall study results and limits: A year had passed since transplant, and T-cell counts and diversity by then came mostly from newly produced T cells. At around two months after transplant, the alpha-beta T cells were reportedly derived from several hundred expanded clones that came from non-depleted graft cells.

A TCRbeta library incorporating unique molecular identifiers was prepared. TCRdb passed the PCR reads through MiXCR, listing each CDR3 protein once. The sample lists 500,000 to 750,000 distinct CDR3 sequences, 10% to 15% occurring once. In its sample, this clonotype was seen a few times. Antigen specificity is unknown. The clonotype comes from a male patient younger than 18 who had a stem cell transplant for acute myeloid leukemia, so the T cells may come from the graft donor. The specimen was PBMCs, mostly from graft donor cells, collected 360 days after TCRalphabeta/CD19-depleted stem cell transplant.

The CDR3 loop reads CASSVGLEFYEQYF. The CDR3 DNA reads as TGTGCCAGCAGCGTGGGACTCGAATTCTACGAGCAGTACTTC. The chain is built from TRBV7-3 and TRBJ2-7; D is possibly TRBD2 (6 bases). Looked up from germline, CDR1 is SGHTA and CDR2 is FQGTGA. Trimming stripped 5 bases from V and 3 bases from J, with 14 bases between. This CDR3 spans 14 amino acids.